These T cell receptor beta chains were read from a single sample in a study of beta chain features in type 1 diabetes. Only in-frame clones appear in the TCRdb table, and some are missing; sequencing was by immunoSEQ multiplex PCR. The data contain roughly 730,000 clones, about an eighth of them singletons. Sequencing input: naive CD4+ T cells from blood. Receptor source: a man aged 18-30 years with type 1 diabetes. Each CDR3 is given with its conserved first and last residue. D genes are given only for firm matches. Expanded clones are given a class, and other clones once, few, many or no size at all.

V gene: TRBV28; clone size: .; D gene: .; J gene: TRBJ1-2; CDR3 protein: CASSPVEPIYGYTF; CDR3 DNA: TGTGCCAGCAGCCCGGTGGAACCTATCTATGGCTACACCTTC
V gene: TRBV5-4; clone size: few; D gene: .; J gene: TRBJ1-1; CDR3 protein: CASSLINTEAFF; CDR3 DNA: TGTGCCAGCAGCTTGATAAACACTGAAGCTTTCTTT
V gene: TRBV13; clone size: .; D gene: .; J gene: TRBJ2-7; CDR3 protein: CASSLGDYYYEQYF; CDR3 DNA: TGTGCCAGCAGCTTAGGGGACTATTACTACGAGCAGTACTTC
V gene: TRBV5-1; clone size: few; D gene: .; J gene: TRBJ2-5; CDR3 protein: CASSLVAGAQETQYF; CDR3 DNA: TGCGCCAGCAGCTTGGTTGCGGGTGCCCAAGAGACCCAGTACTTC
V gene: TRBV2; clone size: .; D gene: TRBD2; J gene: TRBJ2-3; CDR3 protein: CASSGPGLAADTQYF; CDR3 DNA: TGTGCCAGCAGCGGACCGGGACTAGCAGCAGATACGCAGTATTTT
V gene: TRBV6-5; clone size: .; D gene: TRBD1; J gene: TRBJ1-4; CDR3 protein: CASSATGAGEKLFF; CDR3 DNA: TGTGCCAGCAGCGCTACAGGGGCCGGTGAAAAACTGTTTTTT
V gene: TRBV18; clone size: .; D gene: .; J gene: TRBJ2-5; CDR3 protein: CASSPALGHETQYF; CDR3 DNA: TGTGCCAGCTCACCAGCTCTGGGGCACGAGACCCAGTACTTC
V gene: TRBV11-2; clone size: .; D gene: .; J gene: TRBJ2-1; CDR3 protein: CASSSNSLNNEQFF; CDR3 DNA: TGTGCCAGCAGCTCCAACTCCCTAAACAATGAGCAGTTCTTC
V gene: TRBV2; clone size: few; D gene: TRBD1; J gene: TRBJ2-5; CDR3 protein: CASRRQGAVETQYF; CDR3 DNA: TGTGCCAGCAGGAGACAGGGAGCGGTCGAGACCCAGTACTTC
V gene: TRBV10-1; clone size: .; D gene: TRBD1; J gene: TRBJ1-1; CDR3 protein: CASSEWDRGAFF; CDR3 DNA: TGCGCCAGCAGTGAGTGGGACAGGGGAGCTTTCTTT
V gene: TRBV5-1; clone size: few; D gene: TRBD1; J gene: TRBJ2-1; CDR3 protein: CASGPGQGVHEQFF; CDR3 DNA: TGCGCCAGCGGCCCGGGACAGGGAGTCCATGAGCAGTTCTTC
V gene: TRBV6-5; clone size: few; D gene: .; J gene: TRBJ2-7; CDR3 protein: CASSYWQGAYEQYF; CDR3 DNA: TGTGCCAGCAGTTATTGGCAGGGAGCCTACGAGCAGTACTTC
V gene: TRBV27; clone size: few; D gene: TRBD1; J gene: TRBJ2-7; CDR3 protein: CASSQGQGLTEQYF; CDR3 DNA: TGTGCCAGCAGTCAGGGACAGGGCCTAACCGAGCAGTACTTC
V gene: TRBV29-1; clone size: .; D gene: .; J gene: TRBJ2-3; CDR3 protein: CSVDLDRKNTDTQYF; CDR3 DNA: TGCAGCGTAGACCTCGACAGGAAAAACACAGATACGCAGTATTTT
V gene: TRBV5-1; clone size: .; D gene: .; J gene: TRBJ2-2; CDR3 protein: CASSLSGAGELFF; CDR3 DNA: TGCGCCAGCAGCTTGTCAGGGGCCGGGGAGCTGTTTTTT
V gene: TRBV19; clone size: .; D gene: TRBD1; J gene: TRBJ1-5; CDR3 protein: CASSSVGQGNQPQHF; CDR3 DNA: TGTGCCAGTAGTTCGGTGGGACAGGGCAATCAGCCCCAGCATTTT
V gene: TRBV29-1; clone size: few; D gene: TRBD2; J gene: TRBJ2-1; CDR3 protein: CSVLAPPGLAGGPSYNEQFF; CDR3 DNA: TGCAGCGTACTCGCCCCCCCGGGACTAGCGGGGGGGCCCTCCTACAATGAGCAGTTCTTC
V gene: TRBV2; clone size: few; D gene: TRBD1; J gene: TRBJ1-2; CDR3 protein: CASSGQGADYGYTF; CDR3 DNA: TGTGCCAGCAGTGGACAGGGGGCCGACTATGGCTACACCTTC
V gene: TRBV15; clone size: .; D gene: .; J gene: TRBJ2-6; CDR3 protein: CATSRDPNSLVTGKGGANVLTF; CDR3 DNA: TGTGCCACCAGCAGGGATCCAAATAGTTTGGTAACAGGGAAAGGTGGGGCCAACGTCCTGACTTTC
V gene: TRBV30; clone size: few; D gene: TRBD1; J gene: TRBJ1-1; CDR3 protein: CAWRLRTGFTEAFF; CDR3 DNA: TGTGCCTGGAGACTGCGGACAGGGTTCACTGAAGCTTTCTTT
V gene: TRBV10-3; clone size: few; D gene: .; J gene: TRBJ2-2; CDR3 protein: CAISEKGALSTGELFF; CDR3 DNA: TGTGCCATCAGTGAGAAAGGGGCCCTGAGCACCGGGGAGCTGTTTTTT
V gene: TRBV29-1; clone size: .; D gene: .; J gene: TRBJ1-2; CDR3 protein: CAARDQLNYGYTF; CDR3 DNA: TGCGCGGCCAGGGACCAGCTAAACTATGGCTACACCTTC
V gene: TRBV7-9; clone size: few; D gene: .; J gene: TRBJ2-1; CDR3 protein: CASTKAASHLF; CDR3 DNA: TGTGCCAGCACCAAAGCGGCCTCCCACCTCTTC
V gene: TRBV5-6; clone size: .; D gene: .; J gene: TRBJ1-5; CDR3 protein: CASSPGDGVREPQHF; CDR3 DNA: TGTGCCAGCAGCCCCGGCGATGGGGTCCGGGAGCCCCAGCATTTT
V gene: TRBV5-1; clone size: .; D gene: .; J gene: TRBJ1-2; CDR3 protein: CASSLGENYGYTF; CDR3 DNA: TGCGCCAGCAGCTTGGGTGAGAACTATGGCTACACCTTC
V gene: TRBV19; clone size: .; D gene: .; J gene: TRBJ2-6; CDR3 protein: CASKGQSSGANVLTF; CDR3 DNA: TGTGCCAGCAAAGGACAAAGCTCTGGGGCCAACGTCCTGACTTTC
V gene: TRBV7-9; clone size: .; D gene: TRBD1; J gene: TRBJ1-1; CDR3 protein: CASSFTQGSTEAFF; CDR3 DNA: TGTGCCAGCAGCTTCACACAGGGGAGCACTGAAGCTTTCTTT
V gene: TRBV6-5; clone size: .; D gene: .; J gene: TRBJ1-2; CDR3 protein: CASSYSGDTWGYGYTF; CDR3 DNA: TGTGCCAGCAGTTACTCAGGGGACACATGGGGCTATGGCTACACCTTC
V gene: TRBV6-5; clone size: .; D gene: .; J gene: TRBJ1-2; CDR3 protein: CASSYSIFNYGYTF; CDR3 DNA: TGTGCCAGCAGTTACTCGATTTTCAACTATGGCTACACCTTC
V gene: TRBV5-4; clone size: .; D gene: .; J gene: TRBJ1-1; CDR3 protein: CASSSGGGTATEAFF; CDR3 DNA: TGTGCCAGCAGCTCCGGAGGGGGAACGGCCACTGAAGCTTTCTTT
V gene: TRBV30; clone size: few; D gene: .; J gene: TRBJ1-5; CDR3 protein: CAWSVRGGWYSNQPQHF; CDR3 DNA: TGTGCCTGGAGTGTACGCGGGGGATGGTATAGCAATCAGCCCCAGCATTTT
V gene: TRBV19; clone size: .; D gene: .; J gene: TRBJ2-2; CDR3 protein: CASKAATNTGELFF; CDR3 DNA: TGTGCCAGTAAGGCGGCAACGAACACCGGGGAGCTGTTTTTT
V gene: TRBV10-3; clone size: few; D gene: .; J gene: TRBJ1-2; CDR3 protein: CAISRGEDGYTF; CDR3 DNA: TGTGCCATCAGCCGGGGGGAGGATGGCTACACCTTC
V gene: TRBV11-2; clone size: few; D gene: .; J gene: TRBJ2-3; CDR3 protein: CASSFEGGRTDTQYF; CDR3 DNA: TGTGCCAGCAGCTTCGAAGGGGGACGCACAGATACGCAGTATTTT
V gene: TRBV15; clone size: .; D gene: .; J gene: TRBJ2-3; CDR3 protein: CATSRAGTKGNTQYF; CDR3 DNA: TGTGCCACCAGCAGGGCCGGGACAAAAGGGAATACGCAGTATTTT
V gene: TRBV6-5; clone size: .; D gene: TRBD1; J gene: TRBJ2-3; CDR3 protein: CASRGQLITDTQYF; CDR3 DNA: TGTGCCAGCAGGGGACAGTTGATCACAGATACGCAGTATTTT
V gene: TRBV4-2; clone size: .; D gene: TRBD2; J gene: TRBJ2-1; CDR3 protein: CASSQDIGAGTYNEQFF; CDR3 DNA: TGTGCCAGCAGCCAAGATATCGGAGCGGGGACCTACAATGAGCAGTTCTTC
V gene: TRBV6-1; clone size: .; D gene: TRBD2; J gene: TRBJ2-3; CDR3 protein: CASRLASSTDTQYF; CDR3 DNA: TGTGCCAGTAGACTAGCGAGTAGCACAGATACGCAGTATTTT
V gene: TRBV6-5; clone size: few; D gene: .; J gene: TRBJ1-3; CDR3 protein: CASSTTGNTIYF; CDR3 DNA: TGTGCCAGCAGTACTACTGGAAACACCATATATTTT
V gene: TRBV7-2; clone size: .; D gene: .; J gene: TRBJ1-5; CDR3 protein: CASSLSSGNNQPQHF; CDR3 DNA: TGTGCCAGCAGCCTCAGTAGCGGCAACAATCAGCCCCAGCATTTT
V gene: TRBV28; clone size: few; D gene: TRBD2; J gene: TRBJ2-2; CDR3 protein: CASSSLLAGETGELFF; CDR3 DNA: TGTGCCAGCAGTTCCCTACTAGCGGGGGAAACCGGGGAGCTGTTTTTT
V gene: TRBV25-1; clone size: few; D gene: TRBD1; J gene: TRBJ2-3; CDR3 protein: CASSMTGGATDTQYF; CDR3 DNA: TGTGCCAGCAGTATGACAGGGGGCGCGACAGATACGCAGTATTTT
V gene: TRBV9; clone size: few; D gene: TRBD2; J gene: TRBJ2-5; CDR3 protein: CASSVRGAGEETQYF; CDR3 DNA: TGTGCCAGCAGCGTACGGGGAGCGGGGGAAGAGACCCAGTACTTC
V gene: TRBV7-9; clone size: few; D gene: .; J gene: TRBJ1-6; CDR3 protein: CASRDRVDNSPLHF; CDR3 DNA: TGTGCCAGCCGGGACCGAGTGGATAATTCACCCCTCCACTTT
V gene: TRBV15; clone size: few; D gene: .; J gene: TRBJ1-1; CDR3 protein: CATSREDSLAFF; CDR3 DNA: TGTGCCACCAGCAGAGAGGACAGCTTAGCTTTCTTT
V gene: TRBV30; clone size: .; D gene: TRBD1; J gene: TRBJ1-1; CDR3 protein: CAWTRTGPMNTEAFF; CDR3 DNA: TGTGCCTGGACTCGGACAGGGCCCATGAACACTGAAGCTTTCTTT
V gene: TRBV4-1; clone size: few; D gene: .; J gene: TRBJ1-2; CDR3 protein: CASSQADPYGYTF; CDR3 DNA: TGCGCCAGCAGCCAAGCAGATCCCTATGGCTACACCTTC
V gene: TRBV5-4; clone size: few; D gene: TRBD1; J gene: TRBJ1-2; CDR3 protein: CASSMTGIGYTF; CDR3 DNA: TGTGCCAGCAGCATGACAGGGATTGGCTACACCTTC
V gene: TRBV5-1; clone size: few; D gene: .; J gene: TRBJ2-3; CDR3 protein: CASSPDSADTQYF; CDR3 DNA: TGCGCCAGCAGCCCGGACAGCGCAGATACGCAGTATTTT